Below are 21 T cell receptor beta chains sequenced from a single sample in a study of blood T cell repertoires in COVID-19. The method was immunoSEQ multiplex PCR; TCRdb's version includes in-frame clones alone and lacks a portion of them. Counted here are 35,000 to 45,000 clones, 79% occurring once; the ten biggest clones make up 33%. The sequenced sample was peripheral blood. Receptors were obtained from a woman older than 75 with acute or convalescent COVID-19.

The rearrangement uses TRBV15 and TRBJ2-7, with D possibly matching TRBD1 (5 bases). CDR1 LNHNV and CDR2 YYDKDF come from the germline V gene (reference sequence). This CDR3 spans 16 amino acids. V was pared by 2 bases and J by 5 bases, with 19 bases between. CDR3 region: CATSRYPTTRAHEQYF. The CDR3 DNA follows: TGTGCCACCAGCAGATACCCAACGACCAGGGCCCACGAGCAGTACTTC.

This rearrangement joins TRBV11-2 to TRBJ1-4; 8 positions match TRBD1. J lost 8 bases, V lost 1 base, and 6 bases had no gene match. This CDR3 is 15 amino acids long. Germline V gene data show CDR1 as SGHAT and CDR2 as FQNNGV. The CDR3 protein is CASSLGLQGGEKLFF. As DNA, the CDR3 is TGTGCCAGCAGCTTAGGCTTACAGGGGGGGGAAAAACTGTTTTTT.

The chain links TRBV10-3 to TRBJ1-1; D is unresolved. CDR3 length: 13 residues. Germline V CDR1 and CDR2: ENHRY, SYGVKD. Trimming pared 4 bases from V and 4 bases from J, leaving 10 bases between. The CDR3: CAISGGSGTEAFF. CDR3 coding DNA: TGTGCCATCAGTGGAGGGTCGGGCACTGAAGCTTTCTTT.

This chain connects TRBV5-5 to TRBJ1-3, with D perhaps matching TRBD1 (5 bases). Trimming pared 0 bases from V and 0 bases from J, leaving 10 bases between. This CDR3 is 16 amino acids long. The germline V gene has CDR1 SGHKS and CDR2 YYEKEE (reference sequence). CDR3 region: CASSLGGASSGNTIYF. The CDR3 DNA sequence: TGTGCCAGCAGCTTGGGTGGGGCCTCCTCTGGAAACACCATATATTTT.

V usage is TRBV19 and J usage is TRBJ2-6; D is undetermined. The CDR3 is made up of 17 amino acids. V was pared by 2 bases and J by 0 bases, with 11 bases between. Germline assignment: CDR1 LNHDA and CDR2 SQIVND (reference sequence). The CDR3 coding sequence is TGTGCCAGTAGTATATTCAGGTTGAGCTCTGGGGCCAACGTCCTGACTTTC. It translates to CASSIFRLSSGANVLTF.

On this clone: Other DNA sequences in this specimen translate into the identical CDR3. The CDR3 sequence: CAWSEQGYEQYF. The CDR3 bases are TGTGCCTGGAGTGAACAGGGCTACGAGCAGTACTTC. The chain joins TRBV30 to TRBJ2-7; possible D gene TRBD1, 6 bases. V dropped 1 base and J dropped 3 bases, with 7 bases sitting between them. Germline V gene lookup returns CDR1 GTSNPN and CDR2 SVGIG (reference sequence). This CDR3 comprises 12 residues.

V and J are TRBV4-1 and TRBJ2-2; 7 nucleotides agree with TRBD2. The CDR3 length is 14 residues. In germline, CDR1 is MGHRA, CDR2 YSYEKL. After removal of 2 bases from V and 13 bases from J, the junction contained 10 bases not matched to a gene. The CDR3 region is CASSQPAGEGGLFF. The CDR3 DNA reads TGCGCCAGCAGCCAACCGGCGGGGGAGGGAGGGCTGTTTTTT.

The rearrangement joins TRBV7-2 to TRBJ2-5; no clear D. The CDR3 has 13 amino acids. The V end lost 4 bases, the J end lost 5 bases, and 11 bases lay between the germline ends. The germline gives CDR1 SGHTA, CDR2 FQGNSA. CDR3 amino acids: CASSYQIRETQYF. The CDR3 nucleotides read TGTGCCAGCAGCTACCAGATCCGCGAGACCCAGTACTTC.

The rearrangement links TRBV6-5 to TRBJ2-5; D is perhaps TRBD2 (7 bases). Germline V gene data show CDR1 as MNHEY and CDR2 as SVGAGI. The CDR3 has 14 residues. Trimming shortened V by 2 bases and J by 2 bases, and 9 bases separated the two germline ends. The CDR3 protein is CASSYGGAQETQYF. DNA for the CDR3: TGTGCCAGCAGTTACGGGGGGGCGCAAGAGACCCAGTACTTC.

This clone came up a few times. The chain combines TRBV18 with TRBJ2-1, with a weak D call TRBD2 (5 bases). V lost 3 bases, J lost 8 bases, and 11 bases lay in between. The V gene's germline CDR1 is KGHSH and CDR2 LQKENI. This CDR3 has 13 residues. CDR3 in amino acids: CASSPLMEDEQFF. The CDR3 DNA sequence: TGTGCCAGCTCACCTTTGATGGAGGATGAGCAGTTCTTC. Based on the CDR3 plus reference TRBV18 and TRBJ2-1, the full variable domain is NAGVMQNPRHLVRRRGQEARLRCSPMKGHSHVYWYRQLPEEGLKFMVYLQKENIIDESGMPKERFSAEFPKEGPSILRIQQVVRGDSAAYFCASSPLMEDEQFFGPGTRLTVL.

The J gene is TRBJ2-2, the V gene TRBV29-1; 12 bases fit TRBD2. The CDR3 has 16 amino acids. The germline CDR1 and CDR2 sequences are SQVTM and ANQGSEA. V shed 7 bases and J 7 bases; nucleotides not matched to a gene: 13. Here the CDR3 DNA reads TGCAGCGGCCGGACTAGCGGGATATCCTCCCACGGGGAGCTGTTTTTT. Translation: CSGRTSGISSHGELFF.

In its sample, this clone was seen once. The chain is built from TRBV9 and TRBJ2-5, with 14 bases matching TRBD2. The CDR3 has 17 residues. The germline V gene encodes CDR1 SGDLS and CDR2 YYNGEE. Trimming removed 3 bases from V and 4 bases from J; junction bases left unmatched: 8. In nucleotides, the CDR3 is TGTGCCAGCAGCGAGCGACTAGCGGGAGGGCCGGGAGAGACCCAGTACTTC. It codes for CASSERLAGGPGETQYF.

The V and J genes are TRBV10-1 and TRBJ2-1; perhaps TRBD2 as D (6 bases). Germline V gene sequence: CDR1 WNHNN, CDR2 SYGVQD (reference sequence). The CDR3 sequence is 14 residues long. V lost 0 bases, J lost 5 bases, and 8 bases lay in between. CDR3 DNA: TGCGCCAGCAGTGAGTCGGGCGGGGACAATGAGCAGTTCTTC. Encoded protein: CASSESGGDNEQFF.

The chain is built from TRBV18 and TRBJ2-1; TRBD2 aligns across 8 bases. CDR3 length equals 15 residues. J lost 7 bases, V lost 3 bases, and 8 bases had no gene match. Germline V gene sequence: CDR1 KGHSH, CDR2 LQKENI. This CDR3 reads CASSPGSGSTNEQFF. The CDR3 DNA reads TGTGCCAGCTCACCTGGAAGCGGGAGTACTAATGAGCAGTTCTTC.

The chain combines TRBV11-3 with TRBJ1-4; 7 bases are a match to TRBD1. This CDR3 has 15 residues. V shed 5 bases, J shed 15 bases, and the junction held 18 bases outside the gene matches. Germline-derived CDR1 and CDR2 are SGHNT and YENEEA. CDR3 sequence (DNA): TGTGCCAGCAGCCCCCCGACAGGGCTAACTGAGGGGGTGTTTTTT. It yields the protein CASSPPTGLTEGVFF.

The rearrangement joins TRBV9 to TRBJ1-1; possibly TRBD1 for D (5 bases). The V end lost 4 bases, the J end lost 2 bases, and 21 bases lay between the germline ends. CDR1 is SGDLS, CDR2 YYNGEE, per germline. This CDR3 has 17 residues. In nucleotides, the CDR3 is TGTGCCAGCAGCATTGGGGGGGGGACTGCCCAAAACACTGAAGCTTTCTTT. Protein product: CASSIGGGTAQNTEAFF.

This clone occurred once. This chain uses TRBV3-1 (or the pseudogene TRBV3-2) with TRBJ2-7; TRBD1 matches at 9 bases. The CDR3 totals 14 residues. V was pared by 0 bases and J by 9 bases, with 6 bases of the junction left unmatched. Germline CDR1 reads LGHDT; CDR2 reads YNNKEL (reference sequence). Here the CDR3 reads CASSQDGTGKRQYF. DNA for the CDR3: TGTGCCAGCAGCCAAGATGGGACAGGGAAAAGGCAGTACTTC.

The chain carries TRBV30 and TRBJ1-5, with TRBD1 matching 9 bases. The CDR3 runs 14 residues. With 3 bases clipped from V and 5 bases from J, the junction kept 5 bases outside the gene matches. CDR1 and CDR2 (germline): GTSNPN, SVGIG (reference sequence). In nucleotides, the CDR3 is TGTGCCTGGAGAGGGACAGGGCCTTATCAGCCCCAGCATTTT. Amino acids: CAWRGTGPYQPQHF.

This clone came up once. The V call is TRBV2, the J call TRBJ1-1; weak D call: TRBD1 (6 bases). CDR1 is SNHLY and CDR2 is FYNNEI in the germline V gene. The CDR3 extends over 11 amino acids. The ends were cut back, 4 bases at V and 10 bases at J, with 10 bases in the middle. CDR3 region: CASSVQGTAFF. CDR3 nucleotide sequence: TGTGCCAGCAGTGTGCAGGGGACAGCTTTCTTT.

The V gene is TRBV10-3, the J gene TRBJ1-1; no clear D gene. The CDR3 sequence is 13 residues long. Per germline, CDR1 ENHRY and CDR2 SYGVKD. Trimming pared 8 bases from V and 5 bases from J, leaving 15 bases between. The CDR3 region has the DNA TGTGCCATCGGTACCGGGTCTGAGACTGAAGCTTTCTTT. This encodes CAIGTGSETEAFF.

The chain employs TRBV2 and TRBJ2-1; no clear D gene. This CDR3 has 12 amino acids. Germline-derived CDR1 and CDR2 are SNHLY and FYNNEI. Trimming took 3 bases from V and 10 from J, leaving 10 bases between them. CDR3 coding DNA: TGTGCCAGCAGTGATAGTGGTAAGGAGCAGTTCTTC. This sequence encodes CASSDSGKEQFF.